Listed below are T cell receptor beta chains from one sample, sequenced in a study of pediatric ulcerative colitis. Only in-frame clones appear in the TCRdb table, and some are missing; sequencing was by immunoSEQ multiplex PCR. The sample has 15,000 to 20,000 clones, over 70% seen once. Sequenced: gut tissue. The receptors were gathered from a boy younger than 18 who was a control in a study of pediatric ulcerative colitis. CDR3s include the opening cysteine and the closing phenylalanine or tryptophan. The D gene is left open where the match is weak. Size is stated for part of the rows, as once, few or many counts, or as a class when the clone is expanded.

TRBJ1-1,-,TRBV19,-,CASSINGLNTEAFF,TGTGCCAGTAGTATAAACGGATTGAACACTGAAGCTTTCTTT
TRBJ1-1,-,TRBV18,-,CASSFAHGWVNTEAFF,TGTGCCAGCTCATTTGCCCATGGTTGGGTGAACACTGAAGCTTTCTTT
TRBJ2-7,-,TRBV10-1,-,CAGGNRDHDEQYF,TGCGCCGGTGGAAACCGGGACCACGACGAGCAGTACTTC
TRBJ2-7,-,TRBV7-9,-,CASSLSRGMSYEQYF,TGTGCCAGCAGCTTAAGTCGAGGGATGTCCTACGAGCAGTACTTC
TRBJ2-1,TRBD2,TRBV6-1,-,CASTSLAGGYNEQFF,TGTGCCAGCACCTCACTAGCGGGAGGGTACAATGAGCAGTTCTTC
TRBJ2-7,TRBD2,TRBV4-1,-,CASSQVLDGGSNYEQYF,TGCGCCAGCAGCCAAGTACTAGATGGCGGGAGTAACTACGAGCAGTACTTC
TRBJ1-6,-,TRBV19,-,CASSRGVQGILYNSPLHF,TGTGCCAGTAGCAGAGGGGTACAGGGAATCCTCTATAATTCACCCCTCCACTTT
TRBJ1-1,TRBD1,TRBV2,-,CATQGGQGRSTEAFF,TGTGCCACCCAAGGTGGACAGGGGAGATCCACTGAAGCTTTCTTT
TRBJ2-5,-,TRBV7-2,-,CASSFSRLETQYF,TGTGCCAGCAGCTTTAGCAGGCTCGAGACCCAGTACTTC
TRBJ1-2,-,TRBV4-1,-,CASSQDWVTYGYTF,TGCGCCAGCAGCCAAGACTGGGTTACCTATGGCTACACCTTC
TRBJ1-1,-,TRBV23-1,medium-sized,CASSHPDREAFF,TGCGCCAGCAGTCACCCCGACAGAGAAGCTTTCTTT
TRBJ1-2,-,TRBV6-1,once,CASSEPWDRGNYGYTF,TGTGCCAGCAGTGAACCTTGGGACCGGGGGAACTATGGCTACACCTTC
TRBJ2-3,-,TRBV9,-,CASSVLATDTQYF,TGTGCCAGCAGCGTTCTAGCGACAGATACGCAGTATTTT
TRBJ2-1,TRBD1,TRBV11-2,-,CASSLSQGAYNEQFF,TGTGCCAGCAGCTTAAGTCAGGGGGCCTACAATGAGCAGTTCTTC